This is a list of T cell receptor beta chains from one sample in a study of early T cells in non-severe SARS-CoV-2 infection. TCRdb called the 5' RACE reads again in MiXCR, with one record for every CDR3 protein. This sample has about 42,000 distinct CDR3 sequences; 7% to 7.5% occur once, and the top ten carry under 5%. The specimen was whole blood. These receptors all stem from an adult who was a healthcare worker with PCR-confirmed SARS-CoV-2 infection or an uninfected control (not recorded which). The CDR3 runs from the conserved cysteine through the conserved F or W. Each record gives: CDR3 DNA, CDR3 protein, J gene, V gene, clone size, D gene. The D gene is left open where the match is weak. Only some rows state a clone size, as once, few, many or a class for expanded clones.

CDR3nt: TGCAGTGCTAGAGATCCCGGGACAGGGGGCCTTGAGGCCCAGCATTTT
CDR3aa: CSARDPGTGGLEAQHF
j_gene: TRBJ1-5
v_gene: TRBV20-1
abundance: medium-sized
d_gene: TRBD1

CDR3nt: TGTGCCAGCAGCCCGAACTCTGGGGCCAACGTCCTGACTTTC
CDR3aa: CASSPNSGANVLTF
j_gene: TRBJ2-6
v_gene: TRBV7-2
abundance: few
d_gene: NA

CDR3nt: TGTGCCATCAGTGAGCGGGGGGACAAAACTGAAGCTTTCTTT
CDR3aa: CAISERGDKTEAFF
j_gene: TRBJ1-1
v_gene: TRBV10-3
abundance: many
d_gene: NA

CDR3nt: TGCAGTGCTCCGGGACAGCAAGAGACCCAGTACTTC
CDR3aa: CSAPGQQETQYF
j_gene: TRBJ2-5
v_gene: TRBV20-1
abundance: many
d_gene: TRBD1

CDR3nt: TGTGCCACCCCTATCGGACAGGGGAGGGATTCACCCCTCCACTTT
CDR3aa: CATPIGQGRDSPLHF
j_gene: TRBJ1-6
v_gene: TRBV2
abundance: many
d_gene: TRBD1

CDR3nt: TGCAGTGCTAACCCCCCAGGGCGGTATGGCTACACCTTC
CDR3aa: CSANPPGRYGYTF
j_gene: TRBJ1-2
v_gene: TRBV20-1
abundance: few
d_gene: NA

CDR3nt: TGCAGTGCTACAGCGGGACTAGCGGTATCCTACGAGCAGTACTTC
CDR3aa: CSATAGLAVSYEQYF
j_gene: TRBJ2-7
v_gene: TRBV20-1
abundance: many
d_gene: TRBD2

CDR3nt: TGTGCCAGCAGCCCTACAGGTGACTCTGGAAACACCATATATTTT
CDR3aa: CASSPTGDSGNTIYF
j_gene: TRBJ1-3
v_gene: TRBV7-9
abundance: many
d_gene: NA

CDR3nt: TGTGCCAGCAGCCGAGGTGGAAGCACCATATATTTT
CDR3aa: CASSRGGSTIYF
j_gene: TRBJ1-3
v_gene: TRBV6-6
abundance: many
d_gene: NA

CDR3nt: TGTGCCAGACGACAGGGCGTCATCCAGACCCAGTACTTC
CDR3aa: CARRQGVIQTQYF
j_gene: TRBJ2-5
v_gene: TRBV19
abundance: few
d_gene: TRBD1

CDR3nt: TGCGCCAGCAGCCCCGGGCTTACCTACGAGCAGTACTTC
CDR3aa: CASSPGLTYEQYF
j_gene: TRBJ2-7
v_gene: TRBV4-1
abundance: NA
d_gene: NA

CDR3nt: TGTGCCAGCAGCCCCGGGACATCGTGGGGCACAGATACGCAGTATTTT
CDR3aa: CASSPGTSWGTDTQYF
j_gene: TRBJ2-3
v_gene: TRBV7-9
abundance: NA
d_gene: NA

CDR3nt: TGTGCCAGCAGTCCCCTTACTACCCAAGAGACCCAGTACTTC
CDR3aa: CASSPLTTQETQYF
j_gene: TRBJ2-5
v_gene: TRBV27
abundance: many
d_gene: NA

CDR3nt: TGCGCCAGCAGCCAAGATAGATGGACCAACTATGGCTACACCTTC
CDR3aa: CASSQDRWTNYGYTF
j_gene: TRBJ1-2
v_gene: TRBV4-3
abundance: NA
d_gene: NA

CDR3nt: TGTGCCAGCAGGTGGGCGGAAATTACCTACGAGCAGTACTTC
CDR3aa: CASRWAEITYEQYF
j_gene: TRBJ2-7
v_gene: TRBV2
abundance: many
d_gene: NA

CDR3nt: TGTGCCAGCAGCTTTAGGACAGACACCGGGGAGCTGTTTTTT
CDR3aa: CASSFRTDTGELFF
j_gene: TRBJ2-2
v_gene: TRBV7-9
abundance: NA
d_gene: NA

CDR3nt: TGCAGCGTTGAGTCGAGTAACTATGGCTACACCTTC
CDR3aa: CSVESSNYGYTF
j_gene: TRBJ1-2
v_gene: TRBV29-1
abundance: many
d_gene: NA

CDR3nt: TGTGCCAGCAGCCCGGATGGTCGGAAACTGTTTTTT
CDR3aa: CASSPDGRKLFF
j_gene: TRBJ1-4
v_gene: TRBV7-8
abundance: few
d_gene: NA

CDR3nt: TGCAGTGCCGAGGGGACTCCTAATTCACCCCTCCACTTT
CDR3aa: CSAEGTPNSPLHF
j_gene: TRBJ1-6
v_gene: TRBV20-1
abundance: few
d_gene: NA

CDR3nt: TGTGCCAGCAGCTTAGCGGGGAGGGGGACAGATACGCAGTATTTT
CDR3aa: CASSLAGRGTDTQYF
j_gene: TRBJ2-3
v_gene: TRBV7-2
abundance: few
d_gene: NA

CDR3nt: TGTGCCAGCGGTCAGGGGGCTTTAGCCAAAAACATTCAGTACTTC
CDR3aa: CASGQGALAKNIQYF
j_gene: TRBJ2-4
v_gene: TRBV2
abundance: many
d_gene: TRBD1

CDR3nt: TGCAGCGTTGAAAGGGTGGGCCGGGACGCAGTTCCAGATACGCAGTATTTT
CDR3aa: CSVERVGRDAVPDTQYF
j_gene: TRBJ2-3
v_gene: TRBV29-1
abundance: few
d_gene: NA

CDR3nt: TGTGCCAGCAGCTTAACGGCGGGCGGACCCTACGAGCAGTACTTC
CDR3aa: CASSLTAGGPYEQYF
j_gene: TRBJ2-7
v_gene: TRBV7-6
abundance: once
d_gene: NA

CDR3nt: TGTGCCATCAGTGGAGGTAGAGGCGCCACAGATACGCAGTATTTT
CDR3aa: CAISGGRGATDTQYF
j_gene: TRBJ2-3
v_gene: TRBV10-3
abundance: few
d_gene: NA

CDR3nt: TGCGCCAGCAGCCTCGCGAGGGGGGGGTATGAGCAGTTCTTC
CDR3aa: CASSLARGGYEQFF
j_gene: TRBJ2-1
v_gene: TRBV4-3
abundance: many
d_gene: NA

CDR3nt: TGTGCCAGCAGTTTAGCCGGAAATACGTACGAGCAGTACTTC
CDR3aa: CASSLAGNTYEQYF
j_gene: TRBJ2-7
v_gene: TRBV12-3/TRBV12-4
abundance: few
d_gene: NA

CDR3nt: TGCGCCAGCAGCAAGGGGACAGGGGTTGGCTACACCTTC
CDR3aa: CASSKGTGVGYTF
j_gene: TRBJ1-2
v_gene: TRBV4-3
abundance: many
d_gene: TRBD1

CDR3nt: TGTGCCAGCTCACCGGGGGACAGGGGCTACACCTTC
CDR3aa: CASSPGDRGYTF
j_gene: TRBJ1-2
v_gene: TRBV18
abundance: many
d_gene: TRBD1